This T cell receptor beta chain comes out of a study of shared T cell receptors in the human thymus. Clones were read by immunoSEQ multiplex PCR, and TCRdb kept only the in-frame ones, dropping some. The sample carries almost 550,000 clones, about 80% recorded once. Germline CDR1 is SEHNR and CDR2 is FQNEAQ (reference sequence). V was clipped by 4 bases and J by 3 bases; unmatched bases: 4. CDR3 length equals 15 residues. This same sample was also part of a study on human thymus T cells. From that paper: Among the donors, all were healthy Finnish infants having corrective surgery for congenital heart defects. Obtained as resections during corrective heart surgery, the thymus tissue was then studied. Thymic and blood repertoires appeared to display a bias in their usage of V and J genes. Related work found strong thymic repertoire overlap between unrelated individuals.

The chain is built from TRBV7-9 and TRBJ2-5; the match to TRBD1 covers 11 bases. The source material was thymocytes. The receptor was isolated from a boy in the first two years of life with a congenital heart defect. CDR3 residues: CASSYGTGGKETQYF. Here the CDR3 DNA reads TGTGCCAGCAGCTATGGGACAGGGGGTAAAGAGACCCAGTACTTC.